This T cell receptor (beta chain) was recovered during a study of cytomegalovirus exposure and HLA in healthy donors. General observations from the study: Cytomegalovirus-associated status was assigned to about 160 TCR beta chains. Sequencing depth across donors, presence/absence analyses assumed, was roughly uniform. Apart from CMV serostatus, no immune exposure information was available. Prediction of most subjects' HLA-A and HLA-B alleles by TCR beta sequences was reportedly accurate.

As regards this clone: No antigen is known for it.

The study ran its PCR with 60 Vbeta and 13 Jbeta primers. This table comes from immunoSEQ multiplex PCR, and its TCRdb copy is limited to in-frame clones, with some not included. The sample has about 130,000 clones, 76% seen once; the top ten hold less than 2.5%. The CDR3 contains 15 residues. V shed 4 bases and J 5 bases; nucleotides not matched to a gene: 8. Germline values: CDR1 LGHNA, CDR2 YNFKEQ. The origin of this receptor is a man aged 50 to 59 in good health and CMV-seronegative. Material for sequencing was PBMCs. The chain links TRBV4-2 to TRBJ1-5, with 7 bases matching TRBD1. The CDR3 bases are TGTGCCAGCAGCCCCAACCGGGACAGCGATCAGCCCCAGCATTTT. It specifies CASSPNRDSDQPQHF.